This entry concerns a single TCR beta chain. What it binds is unknown. The data belong to a study of T cell responses to AZD1222 COVID-19 vaccine. Repertoires were generated with immunoSEQ multiplex PCR, while TCRdb's copy carries only in-frame clones and drops some. The sample lists 170,000 or so clones; approximately 90% were seen once. Trimming removed 5 bases at V and 0 bases at J, with 10 bases between. CDR3 size: 15 residues. Germline CDR1 and CDR2: SGHNT and YENEEA. The study, taken as a whole, reports: Repertoire collection took place solely once the T cell response had peaked. Compared with day 0, the breadth and depth of the Spike-specific TCR repertoire rose significantly after two doses of AZD1222. Seropositive status at baseline applied to only six AZD1222 recipients.

The rearrangement uses TRBV11-3 and TRBJ2-2; D gene uncertain. Here the sequenced sample was peripheral blood, taken on day 0 of AZD1222 vaccination. The TCR originated in an adult in good health. The CDR3 is CASSGDPANTGELFF. In DNA form, the CDR3 reads TGTGCCAGCAGCGGCGACCCCGCGAACACCGGGGAGCTGTTTTTT.